This is a list of T cell receptor beta chains from one sample in a study of shared clonotypes between healthy human individuals. Clones were sequenced by immunoSEQ multiplex PCR, and TCRdb holds only the in-frame ones, with some missing. The sample includes over 850,000 clones, about four fifths of them seen just once. The specimen was memory CD4+ T cells from PBMCs. These receptors came from a man in his late teens or twenties in good health. Some clones in this sample may be carry-over from other donors' samples. Both conserved end residues are trimmed from each CDR3.

J	V	CDR3
TRBJ2-7	TRBV2	ASSVAGGSAGEQY
TRBJ1-5	TRBV4-1	ASSQQPGHQPQH
TRBJ2-3	TRBV28	ASSPPVGADTQY
TRBJ2-5	TRBV15	ATSTRKDKAGAKETQY
TRBJ2-1	TRBV5-1	ASSSISGGDEQF
TRBJ2-1	TRBV5-1	ASSLVGQGVDEQF
TRBJ2-7	TRBV6-6	ASSYGPSGSYEQY
TRBJ2-2	TRBV5-1	ASSPPGQGTRRRDTGELF
TRBJ2-5	TRBV5-1	ASSIGTAETQY
TRBJ1-1	TRBV6-5	ASSDRASSTEAF
TRBJ2-7	TRBV23-1	ASSRPDRVGEQY
TRBJ2-1	TRBV11-2	ASSPRPVAGVTGYNEQF
TRBJ2-2	TRBV11-2	ASSLDPGGSRGELF
TRBJ2-7	TRBV7-2	ASSLAPGAGEQY
TRBJ2-3	TRBV25-1	ASSLAGRDTQY
TRBJ1-6	TRBV5-1	ASGQGNSPLH
TRBJ2-7	TRBV5-1	ASSLDVAGAYEQY
TRBJ1-3	TRBV29-1	SVWGPGNTIY
TRBJ1-2	TRBV5-1	ASSLGQGDGYT
TRBJ2-3	TRBV5-1	ASSARTSGSTDTQY
TRBJ2-5	TRBV6-6	ASSYSEGGGETQY
TRBJ1-2	TRBV7-9	ASRFLGGSAGYT
TRBJ1-1	TRBV27	ASSRAQGGTEAF
TRBJ1-4	TRBV11-2	ASSSQGAGGEKLF
TRBJ1-1	TRBV7-8	ASTHQGFGTEAF
TRBJ1-3	TRBV19	ASTDRGRNTIY
TRBJ1-1	TRBV6-6	ASSYQPLEVGTEAF
TRBJ1-2	TRBV28	LTSRGAYYGYT